This record covers a single T cell receptor (beta chain). Its antigen remains unknown. One base away lies a much larger clone, so this may be a sequencing read error. This entry comes from a study of T cell repertoires in cytomegalovirus infection. Study as a whole: CMV infection plus the matching HLA type was flagged by public TCR beta signatures.

A single record per CDR3 protein comes from TCRdb applying MiXCR to the reads. This sample has about 530,000 distinct CDR3 sequences, with 26% found just once. General study points: Based on cumulative public TCR beta family frequency, carriers of CMV plus the relevant HLA were identified.

The germline gives CDR1 SGHVS, CDR2 FNYEAQ. The CDR3 covers 17 residues. Trimming took 0 bases from V and 3 from J, leaving 14 bases between them. The sequencing input was PBMCs. The TCR originated in a human donor in good health (CMV status not recorded). Some clones in this sample may be carry-over from other donors' samples. This rearrangement joins TRBV7-6 to TRBJ1-4; D perhaps matches TRBD1 (5 bases). This CDR3 is CASSLAARPRANEKLFF. The CDR3, as DNA: TGTGCCAGCAGCTTAGCGGCACGTCCCAGGGCTAATGAAAAACTGTTTTTT.